The T cell receptor (beta chain) under discussion was sequenced for a study of shared clonotypes between healthy human individuals. As defined, naive CD8 cells were CD45RO-negative and positively selected for CCR7, with terminally differentiated effector memory CD45RA+ cells excluded. The repertoire was sequenced with immunoSEQ multiplex PCR; TCRdb's copy has only in-frame clones and lacks some. The data show about 1.9 million clones, approximately 92% seen once. V lost 3 bases to trimming and J lost 4 bases, with 10 bases between them. Germline CDR1 MNHEY, CDR2 SMNVEV (reference sequence). The CDR3 loop spans 14 amino acids.

V gene TRBV27 combines with J gene TRBJ2-1; D possibly corresponds to TRBD2 (5 bases). Specimen: naive CD8+ T cells from PBMCs. The clonotype comes from a man younger than 35 in good health. Some clones in this sample may be carry-over from other donors' samples. CDR3 DNA sequence: TGTGCCAGCAGTTTGTCGCCGGGGTACAATGAGCAGTTCTTC. Protein sequence: CASSLSPGYNEQFF.